One and the same sample provided the 10 T cell receptor beta chains below, sequenced in a study of T cell changes during pregnancy in multiple sclerosis. Profiling relied on immunoSEQ multiplex PCR, and the TCRdb table lists in-frame clones only, not all of them. The table shows about 17,000 clones, with approximately 85% occurring only once. Source: CD8+ T cells from peripheral blood mononuclear cells, taken after pregnancy. The source of these receptors is a female donor in good health, enrolled as a control in a pregnancy study.

This clone has only one observation. The V gene is TRBV7-9, the J gene TRBJ1-5; tentative D call: TRBD1 (6 bases). The V gene's germline CDR1 is SEHNR and CDR2 FQNEAQ (reference sequence). This CDR3 comprises 15 residues. V was clipped by 5 bases and J by 10 bases, with 21 bases between them. The CDR3 sequence is CASSPPQGPHLPQHF. CDR3 nucleotides: TGTGCCAGCAGCCCCCCCCAGGGGCCGCATCTACCCCAGCATTTT.

This clone was observed a single time. The genes are TRBV7-9 and TRBJ2-1; TRBD2 aligns across 7 bases. V shed 1 base and J 6 bases; nucleotides not matched to a gene: 9. CDR1 and CDR2 from the germline V gene are SEHNR and FQNEAQ (reference sequence). The CDR3 spans 16 residues. Here the CDR3 reads CASSLVVAGEANEQFF. The CDR3 region has the DNA TGTGCCAGCAGCTTAGTTGTCGCGGGAGAGGCCAATGAGCAGTTCTTC.

This clone was seen a single time. The J gene is TRBJ2-3, the V gene TRBV7-9; D not resolved. The germline gives CDR1 SEHNR, CDR2 FQNEAQ (reference sequence). The CDR3 totals 12 residues. The germline V and J ends were trimmed by 2 bases and 2 bases, with 2 bases remaining between them. The CDR3 loop reads CASSLYTDTQYF. Here the CDR3 DNA reads TGTGCCAGCAGCTTATACACAGATACGCAGTATTTT. The variable domain in full, with the rest retrieved from reference TRBV7-9 and TRBJ2-3, is DTGVSQNPRHKITKRGQNVTFRCDPISEHNRLYWYRQTLGQGPEFLTYFQNEAQLEKSRLLSDRFSAERPKGSFSTLEIQRTEQGDSAMYLCASSLYTDTQYFGPGTRLTVL.

V gene TRBV5-5 combines with J gene TRBJ2-1; tentatively, D is TRBD1 (5 bases). Germline CDR1 is SGHKS and CDR2 is YYEKEE (reference sequence). The CDR3 contains 12 residues. V was trimmed by 1 base and J by 10 bases, leaving 9 bases between them. CDR3 region: CASSLSGWEQFF. The CDR3 DNA reads TGTGCCAGCAGCTTGTCAGGGTGGGAGCAGTTCTTC.

This chain links TRBV15 with TRBJ2-1, with 7 bases fitting TRBD2. With 5 bases clipped from V and 4 bases from J, the junction kept 5 bases outside the gene matches. Germline loops: CDR1 LNHNV, CDR2 YYDKDF (reference sequence). The CDR3 consists of 14 residues. The CDR3 sequence is CATSGAGDYNEQFF. The CDR3 DNA follows: TGTGCCACCAGCGGCGCGGGAGATTACAATGAGCAGTTCTTC.

This chain joins TRBV6-1 and TRBJ2-1, with D unclear. The germline V and J ends were trimmed by 5 bases and 8 bases, with 10 bases remaining between them. This CDR3 comprises 12 residues. Germline CDR1 reads MNHNS; CDR2 reads SASEGT. The CDR3 DNA reads TGTGCCAGCAGTAGACTTGTGGATGAGCAGTTCTTC. The encoded protein is CASSRLVDEQFF.

This clone turned up a few times. The genes are TRBV28 and TRBJ1-1; D not certain. Between the trimmed V and J ends, which lost 7 bases and 0 bases, there was a span of 9 bases. This CDR3 comprises 13 residues. The germline V gene has CDR1 MDHEN and CDR2 SYDVKM. CDR3 in DNA: TGTGCCAGCATTACAGTGGTGAACACTGAAGCTTTCTTT. Its translation: CASITVVNTEAFF.

V gene TRBV9 combines with J gene TRBJ1-1; the D gene is possibly TRBD1 (6 bases). Trimming removed 3 bases at V and 1 base at J, with 16 bases between. The CDR3 totals 16 residues. Germline V gives CDR1 SGDLS, CDR2 YYNGEE. The CDR3 nucleotides read TGTGCCAGCAGCGCAAGAGATCAGGGGACGAACACTGAAGCTTTCTTT. Translating it yields CASSARDQGTNTEAFF. The full variable domain, rest sourced from reference TRBV9 and TRBJ1-1, is DSGVTQTPKHLITATGQRVTLRCSPRSGDLSVYWYQQSLDQGLQFLIQYYNGEERAKGNILERFSAQQFPDLHSELNLSSLELGDSALYFCASSARDQGTNTEAFFGQGTRLTVV.

The V gene is TRBV28, the J gene TRBJ2-2, with 11 bases identical to TRBD1. CDR1 and CDR2 from the germline V gene are MDHEN and SYDVKM. This CDR3 has 15 residues. Germline trimming cut 4 bases from V and 3 bases from J; bases unmatched to any gene: 1. Written as DNA, the CDR3 is TGTGCCAGCAGTTCGGGACAGGGGGACACCGGGGAGCTGTTTTTT. Protein sequence: CASSSGQGDTGELFF.

This clone was recorded a few times. The genes are TRBV28 and TRBJ1-1; tentative D call: TRBD1 (5 bases). With 4 bases removed from V and 2 bases from J, the gap between germline ends came to 11 bases. Germline CDR1 and CDR2: MDHEN and SYDVKM. The length of the CDR3 is 14 residues. The CDR3 sequence is CASSWGGANTEAFF. CDR3 DNA sequence: TGTGCCAGCAGTTGGGGGGGAGCTAACACTGAAGCTTTCTTT.